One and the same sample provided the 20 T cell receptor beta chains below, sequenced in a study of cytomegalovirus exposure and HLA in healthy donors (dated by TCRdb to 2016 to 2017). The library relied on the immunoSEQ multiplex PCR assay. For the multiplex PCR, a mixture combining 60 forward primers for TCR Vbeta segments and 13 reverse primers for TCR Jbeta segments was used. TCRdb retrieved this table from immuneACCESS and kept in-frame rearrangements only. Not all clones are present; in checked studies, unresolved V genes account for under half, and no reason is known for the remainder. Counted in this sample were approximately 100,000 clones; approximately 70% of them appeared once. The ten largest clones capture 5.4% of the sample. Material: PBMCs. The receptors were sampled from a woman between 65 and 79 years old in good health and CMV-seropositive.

The CDR3 bases are TGCAGCGTTGAAGATCTAGAGGGGGCCTCGGAGACCCAGTACTTC. This encodes CSVEDLEGASETQYF. V is TRBV29-1 and J is TRBJ2-5; 7 positions match TRBD1. Germline lookup yields CDR1 SQVTM and CDR2 ANQGSEA. The trim removed 0 bases at V and 5 bases at J, leaving 9 bases unmatched. The CDR3 length is 15 residues.

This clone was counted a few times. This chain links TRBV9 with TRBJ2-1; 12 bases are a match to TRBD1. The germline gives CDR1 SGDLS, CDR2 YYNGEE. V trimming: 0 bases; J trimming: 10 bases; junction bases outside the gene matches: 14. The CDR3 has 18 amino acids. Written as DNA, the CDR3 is TGTGCCAGCAGCGTAGAACCAAGGAGGGGACAGGGGGCTGAGGAGCAGTTCTTC. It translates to CASSVEPRRGQGAEEQFF.

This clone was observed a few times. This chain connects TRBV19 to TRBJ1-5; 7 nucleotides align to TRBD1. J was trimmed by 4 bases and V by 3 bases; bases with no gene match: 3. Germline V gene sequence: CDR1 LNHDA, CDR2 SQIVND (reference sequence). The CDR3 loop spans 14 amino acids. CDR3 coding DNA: TGTGCCAGTAGTATTACAGGGGATAATCAGCCCCAGCATTTT. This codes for CASSITGDNQPQHF.

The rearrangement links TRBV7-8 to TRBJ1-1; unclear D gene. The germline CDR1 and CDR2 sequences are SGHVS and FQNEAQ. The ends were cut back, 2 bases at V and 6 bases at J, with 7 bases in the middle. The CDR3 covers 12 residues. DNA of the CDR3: TGTGCCAGCAGCTTACGGGAGGCTGAAGCTTTCTTT. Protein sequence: CASSLREAEAFF.

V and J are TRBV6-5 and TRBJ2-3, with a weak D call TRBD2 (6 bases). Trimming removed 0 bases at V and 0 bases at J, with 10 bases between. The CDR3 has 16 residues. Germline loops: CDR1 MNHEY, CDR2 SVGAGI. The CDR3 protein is CASSYSPGTSTDTQYF. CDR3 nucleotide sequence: TGTGCCAGCAGTTACTCACCGGGGACTAGCACAGATACGCAGTATTTT.

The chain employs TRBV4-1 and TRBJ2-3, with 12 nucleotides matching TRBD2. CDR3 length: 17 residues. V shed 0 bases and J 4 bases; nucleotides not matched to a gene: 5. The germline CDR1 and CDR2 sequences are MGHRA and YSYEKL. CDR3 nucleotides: TGCGCCAGCAGCCAAGATCTAGCGGGGGGGCGAGCAGATACGCAGTATTTT. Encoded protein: CASSQDLAGGRADTQYF.

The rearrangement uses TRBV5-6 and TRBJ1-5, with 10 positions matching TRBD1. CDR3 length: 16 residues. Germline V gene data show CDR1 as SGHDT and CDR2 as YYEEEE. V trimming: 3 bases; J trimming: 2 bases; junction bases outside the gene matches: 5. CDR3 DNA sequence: TGTGCCAGCAGCTCGACAGGGGGCGGCGGCAATCAGCCCCAGCATTTT. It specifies CASSSTGGGGNQPQHF.

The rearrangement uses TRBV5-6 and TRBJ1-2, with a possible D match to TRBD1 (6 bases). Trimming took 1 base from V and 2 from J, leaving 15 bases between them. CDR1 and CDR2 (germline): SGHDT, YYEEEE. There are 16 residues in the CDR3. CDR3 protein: CASSLPAGGPNYGYTF. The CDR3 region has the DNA TGTGCCAGCAGCTTGCCCGCGGGGGGCCCAAACTATGGCTACACCTTC.

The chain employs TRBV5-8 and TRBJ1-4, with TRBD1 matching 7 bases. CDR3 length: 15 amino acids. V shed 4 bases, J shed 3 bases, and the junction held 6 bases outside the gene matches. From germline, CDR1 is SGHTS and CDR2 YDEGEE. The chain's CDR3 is CASSTTGFANEKLFF. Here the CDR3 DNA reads TGTGCCAGCAGCACGACAGGGTTCGCTAATGAAAAACTGTTTTTT.

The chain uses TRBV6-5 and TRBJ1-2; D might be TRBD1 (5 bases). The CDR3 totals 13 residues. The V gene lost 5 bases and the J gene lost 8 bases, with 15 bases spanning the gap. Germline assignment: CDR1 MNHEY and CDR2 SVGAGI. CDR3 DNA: TGTGCCAGCAGTAGTGCAGGGTCGAAAGGCTACACCTTC. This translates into CASSSAGSKGYTF.

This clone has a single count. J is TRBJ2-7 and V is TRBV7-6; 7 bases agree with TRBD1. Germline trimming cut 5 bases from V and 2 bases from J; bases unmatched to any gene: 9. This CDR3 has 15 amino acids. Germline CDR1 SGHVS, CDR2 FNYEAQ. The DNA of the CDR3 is TGTGCCAGCAGCACACGACAGGGTAGGGCCTACGAGCAGTACTTC. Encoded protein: CASSTRQGRAYEQYF.

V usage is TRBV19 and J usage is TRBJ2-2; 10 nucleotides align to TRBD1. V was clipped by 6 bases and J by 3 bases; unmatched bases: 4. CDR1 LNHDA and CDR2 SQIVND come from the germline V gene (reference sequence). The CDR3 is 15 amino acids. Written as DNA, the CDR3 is TGTGCCAGTAGGGGGACAGGGGTGTACACCGGGGAGCTGTTTTTT. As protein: CASRGTGVYTGELFF.

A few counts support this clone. The DNA of the CDR3 is TGTGCCAGCAGCTCGGACATCACGAGCGATGAAAAACTGTTTTTT. Amino acid sequence: CASSSDITSDEKLFF. V gene TRBV11-2 combines with J gene TRBJ1-4; tentatively, D is TRBD1 (5 bases). The germline V and J ends were trimmed by 4 bases and 6 bases, with 15 bases remaining between them. The CDR3 runs to 15 residues. Germline V gives CDR1 SGHAT, CDR2 FQNNGV.

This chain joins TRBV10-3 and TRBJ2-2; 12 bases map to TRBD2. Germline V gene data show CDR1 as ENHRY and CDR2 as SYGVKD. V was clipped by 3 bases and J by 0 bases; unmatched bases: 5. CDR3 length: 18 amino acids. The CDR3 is CAISDFTSGGSNTGELFF. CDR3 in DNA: TGTGCCATCAGTGATTTTACTAGCGGGGGGTCGAACACCGGGGAGCTGTTTTTT.

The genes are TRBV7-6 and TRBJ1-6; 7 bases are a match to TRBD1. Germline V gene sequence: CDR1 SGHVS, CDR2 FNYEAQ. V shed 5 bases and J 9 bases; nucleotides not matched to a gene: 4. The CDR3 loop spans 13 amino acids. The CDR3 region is CASSVQGISPLHF. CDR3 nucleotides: TGTGCCAGCAGCGTACAGGGGATTTCACCCCTCCACTTT.

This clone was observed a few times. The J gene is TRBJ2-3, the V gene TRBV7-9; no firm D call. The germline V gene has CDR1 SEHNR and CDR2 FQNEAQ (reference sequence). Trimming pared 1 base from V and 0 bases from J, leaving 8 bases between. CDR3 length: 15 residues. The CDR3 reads CASSLGAPSTDTQYF. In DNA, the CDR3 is TGTGCCAGCAGCTTAGGAGCACCCAGCACAGATACGCAGTATTTT.

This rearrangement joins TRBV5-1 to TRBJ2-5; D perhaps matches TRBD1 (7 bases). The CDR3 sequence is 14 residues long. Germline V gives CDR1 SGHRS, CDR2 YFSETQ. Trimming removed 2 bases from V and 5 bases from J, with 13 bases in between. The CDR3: CASSFSTGRETQYF. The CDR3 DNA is TGCGCCAGCAGCTTTTCGACAGGGAGGGAGACCCAGTACTTC.

The CDR3 DNA follows: TGTGCCAGCAGTTACTCGGCCGGACTTTATTCACCCCTCCACTTT. Translating gives CASSYSAGLYSPLHF. The chain couples TRBV6-6 to TRBJ1-6; D unresolved. The CDR3 has 15 residues. Germline lookup yields CDR1 MNHNY and CDR2 SVGAGI (reference sequence). V lost 0 bases, J lost 8 bases, and 11 bases lay in between.

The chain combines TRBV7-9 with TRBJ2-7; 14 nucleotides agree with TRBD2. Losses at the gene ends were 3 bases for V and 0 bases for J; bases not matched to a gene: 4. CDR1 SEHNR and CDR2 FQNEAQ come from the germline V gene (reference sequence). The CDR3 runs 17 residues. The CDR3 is CASSFGLAGGPSYEQYF. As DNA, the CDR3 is TGTGCCAGCAGCTTCGGACTAGCGGGGGGTCCCTCCTACGAGCAGTACTTC.

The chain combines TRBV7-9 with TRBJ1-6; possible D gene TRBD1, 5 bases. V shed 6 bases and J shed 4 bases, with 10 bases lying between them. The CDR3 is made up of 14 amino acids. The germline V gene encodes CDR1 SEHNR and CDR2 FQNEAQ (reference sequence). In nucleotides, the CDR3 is TGTGCCAGCAGAGCACAGGAGTATAATTCACCCCTCCACTTT. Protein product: CASRAQEYNSPLHF.